The 26 T cell receptor beta chains presented below share a single source sample, sequenced in a study of technical replicates of blood from a few donors. Sequenced by immunoSEQ multiplex PCR; TCRdb stores in-frame clones only, minus some. The sample consists of 55,000 to 70,000 clones, approximately 89% of them appearing once. Sequencing used PBMCs. These receptor sequences come from a human donor in good health. Some clones in this sample may be carry-over from other donors' samples.

The chain carries TRBV5-1 and TRBJ2-5; D gene unclear. Germline loops: CDR1 SGHRS, CDR2 YFSETQ. V was pared by 3 bases and J by 2 bases, with 11 bases between. The CDR3 spans 14 residues. The chain's CDR3 is CASSSVGPQETQYF. CDR3 nucleotides: TGCGCCAGCAGCTCCGTCGGTCCTCAAGAGACCCAGTACTTC.

This clone was recorded only once. The chain combines TRBV7-8 with TRBJ2-3; 7 bases line up with TRBD2. The germline V gene has CDR1 SGHVS and CDR2 FQNEAQ. V trimming: 6 bases; J trimming: 5 bases; junction bases outside the gene matches: 8. The CDR3 has 14 amino acids. The CDR3 region is CASSVRERGDTQYF. CDR3 in DNA: TGTGCCAGCAGTGTTCGGGAGCGGGGAGATACGCAGTATTTT.

This clone is a singleton in its sample. The V call is TRBV15, the J call TRBJ1-4; a possible D gene is TRBD1 (5 bases). Germline loops: CDR1 LNHNV, CDR2 YYDKDF (reference sequence). Trimming removed 5 bases from V and 1 base from J, with 11 bases in between. The CDR3 spans 15 residues. The DNA of the CDR3 is TGTGCCACCAGCCTAAAGGGGCAAACTAATGAAAAACTGTTTTTT. Translating it yields CATSLKGQTNEKLFF.

This clone was detected once. This chain links TRBV10-3 with TRBJ2-3, with TRBD1 matching 9 bases. Germline CDR1 and CDR2: ENHRY and SYGVKD. This CDR3 region has 16 residues. V was clipped by 7 bases and J by 0 bases; unmatched bases: 8. The CDR3 spells CAIKLEQGASTDTQYF. CDR3 DNA sequence: TGTGCCATCAAGTTAGAACAGGGGGCTAGCACAGATACGCAGTATTTT.

V and J are TRBV14 and TRBJ1-2; 8 nucleotides agree with TRBD1. The CDR3 is 13 residues long. V was pared by 4 bases and J by 5 bases, with 3 bases of the junction left unmatched. Looked up from germline, CDR1 is SGHDN and CDR2 is FVKESK. The CDR3 nucleotides are TGTGCCAGCAGCCGGACAGGGCGGTATGGCTACACCTTC. Amino acids: CASSRTGRYGYTF.

The CDR3 nucleotides are TGTGCCAGCAGCTTGGAGCATTACGAGCAGTACTTC. Translation gives CASSLEHYEQYF. The chain couples TRBV5-6 to TRBJ2-7; D ambiguous. This CDR3 spans 12 amino acids. V shed 0 bases and J shed 4 bases, with 5 bases lying between them. CDR1 is SGHDT, CDR2 YYEEEE, per germline.

This rearrangement joins TRBV27 to TRBJ1-5, with a possible D match to TRBD1 (5 bases). Germline CDR1 reads MNHEY; CDR2 reads SMNVEV (reference sequence). The V and J ends lost 5 bases and 5 bases respectively, with 10 bases between them. This CDR3 has 13 residues. Here the CDR3 reads CASSGQGYQPQHF. The CDR3 DNA follows: TGTGCCAGCAGTGGGCAGGGTTATCAGCCCCAGCATTTT.

This sequence joins TRBV2 and TRBJ1-6, with D hard to call. V gave up 3 bases and J gave up 10 bases, with 7 bases separating them. The CDR3 has 12 amino acids. Germline assignment: CDR1 SNHLY and CDR2 FYNNEI. The chain's CDR3 is CASSDGGSPLHF. The CDR3 DNA reads as TGTGCCAGCAGTGACGGCGGGTCACCCCTCCACTTT.

The V gene is TRBV7-2, the J gene TRBJ2-3; D call uncertain. The germline CDR1 and CDR2 sequences are SGHTA and FQGNSA. V gave up 8 bases and J gave up 1 base, with 7 bases separating them. The CDR3 has 12 residues. The CDR3 DNA follows: TGTGCCAGCGATTCGGGCACAGATACGCAGTATTTT. Translated: CASDSGTDTQYF.

The rearrangement joins TRBV29-1 to TRBJ1-1; D gene ambiguous. This CDR3 region has 11 residues. The V end lost 5 bases, the J end lost 7 bases, and 11 bases lay between the germline ends. Germline V gene sequence: CDR1 SQVTM, CDR2 ANQGSEA. The CDR3 region has the DNA TGCAGCGTTACCGGTGCAGGTGAAGCTTTCTTT. Translated, it gives CSVTGAGEAFF.

The chain uses TRBV4-2 and TRBJ1-1, with D possibly TRBD1 on 5 matching bases. Between the trimmed V and J ends, which lost 4 bases and 1 base, there was a span of 16 bases. Germline CDR1 LGHNA, CDR2 YNFKEQ. This CDR3 contains 16 residues. The CDR3: CASSPGPGGRNTEAFF. As DNA, the CDR3 is TGTGCCAGCAGCCCGGGGCCGGGAGGGAGGAACACTGAAGCTTTCTTT.

The chain links TRBV7-8 to TRBJ1-6; TRBD1 might be the D (6 bases). V was cut by 5 bases and J by 9 bases, with 14 bases left in between. Germline V CDR1 and CDR2: SGHVS, FQNEAQ. The CDR3 length is 14 residues. The CDR3: CASSTQGYGSPLHF. As DNA, the CDR3 is TGTGCCAGCAGCACACAGGGCTATGGTTCACCCCTCCACTTT.

This clone was recorded only once. The chain combines TRBV11-2 with TRBJ1-1, with D possibly being TRBD1 (5 bases). This CDR3 has 13 residues. Germline CDR1 reads SGHAT; CDR2 reads FQNNGV. V was pared by 4 bases and J by 0 bases, with 6 bases between. The CDR3: CASSSQVNTEAFF. The CDR3 nucleotides are TGTGCCAGCAGCTCACAGGTGAACACTGAAGCTTTCTTT. Together with reference TRBV11-2 and TRBJ1-1, the CDR3 gives the full variable domain: EAGVAQSPRYKIIEKRQSVAFWCNPISGHATLYWYQQILGQGPKLLIQFQNNGVVDDSQLPKDRFSAERLKGVDSTLKIQPAKLEDSAVYLCASSSQVNTEAFFGQGTRLTVV.

This rearrangement joins TRBV7-8 to TRBJ2-1; D ambiguous. Germline V lookup: CDR1 SGHVS, CDR2 FQNEAQ. Trimming cost V 2 bases and J 10 bases, with 6 bases left between them. The CDR3 is made up of 11 amino acids. This CDR3 reads CASSLSPEQFF. The CDR3, as DNA: TGTGCCAGCAGCTTATCTCCCGAGCAGTTCTTC.

The chain carries TRBV7-2 and TRBJ2-1; 13 bases fit TRBD2. Trimming at V came to 2 bases and at J to 4 bases, leaving 2 bases not matched to a gene. There are 16 residues in the CDR3. Per the germline V gene, CDR1 is SGHTA and CDR2 is FQGNSA. The DNA of the CDR3 is TGTGCCAGCAGCTTACAGACTAGCGGGAGGTACAATGAGCAGTTCTTC. Translation: CASSLQTSGRYNEQFF. Full variable domain (remainder filled in from reference TRBV7-2 and TRBJ2-1): GAGVSQSPSNKVTEKGKDVELRCDPISGHTALYWYRQSLGQGLEFLIYFQGNSAPDKSGLPSDRFSAERTGGSVSTLTIQRTQQEDSAVYLCASSLQTSGRYNEQFFGPGTRLTVL.

The chain combines TRBV7-9 with TRBJ2-6; D unclear. Germline CDR1 is SEHNR and CDR2 is FQNEAQ (reference sequence). Trimming took off 1 base at V and 4 bases at J, with 8 bases between the two ends. The CDR3 spans 15 residues. This CDR3 is CASSLGQVGANVLTF. In DNA, the CDR3 is TGTGCCAGCAGCTTAGGGCAGGTGGGGGCCAACGTCCTGACTTTC. Variable domain in full (rest from reference TRBV7-9 and TRBJ2-6): DTGVSQNPRHKITKRGQNVTFRCDPISEHNRLYWYRQTLGQGPEFLTYFQNEAQLEKSRLLSDRFSAERPKGSFSTLEIQRTEQGDSAMYLCASSLGQVGANVLTFGAGSRLTVL.

This clone was recorded once. The chain joins TRBV4-3 to TRBJ2-7; D not certain. Trimming took 4 bases from V and 3 from J, leaving 10 bases between them. This CDR3 spans 13 amino acids. Germline loops: CDR1 LGHNA, CDR2 YSLEER. The CDR3 is CASSPSGGYEQYF. Written as DNA, the CDR3 is TGCGCCAGCAGCCCCTCCGGCGGCTACGAGCAGTACTTC.

The CDR3 is CASSSQGLNYGYTF. The DNA for the CDR3 is TGTGCCAGCAGTTCTCAGGGGCTGAACTATGGCTACACCTTC. The chain is built from TRBV27 and TRBJ1-2, with D possibly being TRBD1 (6 bases). The CDR3 is 14 amino acids. V was cut by 4 bases and J by 2 bases, with 11 bases left in between. Germline CDR1 MNHEY, CDR2 SMNVEV (reference sequence).

This chain connects TRBV5-4 to TRBJ2-3; 10 bases map to TRBD2. Looked up from germline, CDR1 is SGHNT and CDR2 is YYREEE (reference sequence). The CDR3 covers 16 residues. Unmatched junction bases numbered 7, after V lost 5 bases and J lost 1 base. The CDR3 DNA reads as TGTGCCAGCAGGGCCGATAGCGGGGGGCGCACAGATACGCAGTATTTT. As protein: CASRADSGGRTDTQYF.

The V and J genes are TRBV30 and TRBJ2-1; 10 bases are shared with TRBD2. Germline V gene data show CDR1 as GTSNPN and CDR2 as SVGIG (reference sequence). The CDR3 runs to 14 residues. V shed 0 bases, J shed 5 bases, and the junction held 1 base outside the gene matches. CDR3 DNA: TGTGCCTGGAGTGTCCTAGCGGGAGACAATGAGCAGTTCTTC. It yields the protein CAWSVLAGDNEQFF.

The chain joins TRBV6-6 to TRBJ1-1; TRBD1 might be the D (6 bases). Germline V gene sequence: CDR1 MNHNY, CDR2 SVGAGI (reference sequence). The CDR3 runs 16 residues. The V end was cut by 6 bases, the J end by 5 bases, with 22 bases between. CDR3 protein: CASSQPQGRDRTEAFF. The CDR3 nucleotides are TGTGCCAGCAGCCAGCCACAGGGACGTGATAGGACTGAAGCTTTCTTT.

The chain combines TRBV10-3 with TRBJ1-1; perhaps TRBD1 as D (6 bases). V was clipped by 7 bases and J by 1 base, with 13 bases between them. CDR1 and CDR2 (germline): ENHRY, SYGVKD. The CDR3 totals 14 residues. This CDR3 is CAITSQGKNTEAFF. As DNA, the CDR3 is TGTGCCATCACCTCGCAGGGGAAGAACACTGAAGCTTTCTTT.

The CDR3 DNA reads as TGCGCCAGCAGCTTGGCCGGACTAGCGGGCCTAGAGACCCAGTACTTC. Translating it yields CASSLAGLAGLETQYF. This chain uses TRBV5-1 with TRBJ2-5, with TRBD2 matching 11 bases. Germline V CDR1 and CDR2: SGHRS, YFSETQ. J lost 4 bases, V lost 0 bases, and 5 bases had no gene match. This CDR3 has 16 residues.

The chain has TRBV7-2 and TRBJ1-3; D possibly corresponds to TRBD1 (5 bases). This CDR3 spans 16 amino acids. V gave up 6 bases and J gave up 0 bases, with 15 bases separating them. CDR1 and CDR2 from the germline V gene are SGHTA and FQGNSA. CDR3 in DNA: TGTGCCAGCAGTCCAGGGTGGGGGGGCTCTGGAAACACCATATATTTT. Translation: CASSPGWGGSGNTIYF.

The chain couples TRBV6-1 to TRBJ1-2, with D maybe TRBD1 (5 bases). The CDR3 length is 12 residues. The V and J ends lost 3 bases and 6 bases respectively, with 8 bases between them. Germline values: CDR1 MNHNS, CDR2 SASEGT. CDR3: CASSDQGHGYTF. The CDR3 DNA is TGTGCCAGCAGTGACCAGGGCCATGGCTACACCTTC.

V and J are TRBV2 and TRBJ2-7; 10 bases map to TRBD1. V lost 4 bases and J lost 5; bases outside the gene matches: 5. Per the germline V gene, CDR1 is SNHLY and CDR2 is FYNNEI. There are 14 residues in the CDR3. The CDR3: CASSADRGNHEQYF. The CDR3, as DNA: TGTGCCAGCAGTGCGGACAGGGGGAACCACGAGCAGTACTTC.